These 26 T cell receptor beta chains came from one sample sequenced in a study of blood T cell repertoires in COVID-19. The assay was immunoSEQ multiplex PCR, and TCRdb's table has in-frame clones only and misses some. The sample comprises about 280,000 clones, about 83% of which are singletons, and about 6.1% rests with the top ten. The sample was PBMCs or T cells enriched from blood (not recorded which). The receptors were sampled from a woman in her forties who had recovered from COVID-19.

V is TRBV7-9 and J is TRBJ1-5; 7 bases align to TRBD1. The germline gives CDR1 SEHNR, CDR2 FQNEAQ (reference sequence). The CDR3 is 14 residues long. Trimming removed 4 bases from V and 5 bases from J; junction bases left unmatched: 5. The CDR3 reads CASSSTGDYQPQHF. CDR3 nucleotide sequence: TGTGCCAGCAGCTCAACAGGGGACTATCAGCCCCAGCATTTT.

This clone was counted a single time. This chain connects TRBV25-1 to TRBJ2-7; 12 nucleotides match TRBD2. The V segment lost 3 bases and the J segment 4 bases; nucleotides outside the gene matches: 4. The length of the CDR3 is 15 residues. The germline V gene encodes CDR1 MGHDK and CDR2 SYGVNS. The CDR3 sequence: CASSDLLAGGYEQYF. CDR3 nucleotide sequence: TGTGCCAGCAGTGATTTGCTAGCGGGAGGGTACGAGCAGTACTTC.

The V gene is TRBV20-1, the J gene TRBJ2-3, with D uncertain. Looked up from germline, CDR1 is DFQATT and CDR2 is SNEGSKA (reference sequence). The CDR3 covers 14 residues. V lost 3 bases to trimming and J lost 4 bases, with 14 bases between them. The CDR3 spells CSASAQRSADTQYF. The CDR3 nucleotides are TGCAGTGCTAGTGCTCAGAGGAGTGCAGATACGCAGTATTTT.

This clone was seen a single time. CDR3 region: CSVVAAGGRDEQFF. CDR3 coding DNA: TGCAGCGTTGTAGCGGCGGGAGGCCGGGATGAGCAGTTCTTC. The J gene is TRBJ2-1, the V gene TRBV29-1, with 8 bases lining up with TRBD2. The CDR3 is 14 residues long. Trimming at V came to 4 bases and at J to 8 bases, leaving 10 bases not matched to a gene. The germline V gene encodes CDR1 SQVTM and CDR2 ANQGSEA.

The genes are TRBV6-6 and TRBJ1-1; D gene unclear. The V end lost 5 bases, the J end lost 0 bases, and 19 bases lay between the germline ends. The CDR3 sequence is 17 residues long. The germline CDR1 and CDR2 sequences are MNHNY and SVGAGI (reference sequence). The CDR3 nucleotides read TGTGCCAGCAGTCCCTACCCAGCGGGCCGAATGAACACTGAAGCTTTCTTT. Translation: CASSPYPAGRMNTEAFF.

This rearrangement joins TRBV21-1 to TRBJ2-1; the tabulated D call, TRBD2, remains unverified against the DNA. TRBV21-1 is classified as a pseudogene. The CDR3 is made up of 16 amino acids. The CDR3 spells CASSKPGTSGKEVQFF. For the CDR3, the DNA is TGTGCCAGCAGCAAACCCGGGACTAGCGGGAAGGAGGTGCAGTTCTTC.

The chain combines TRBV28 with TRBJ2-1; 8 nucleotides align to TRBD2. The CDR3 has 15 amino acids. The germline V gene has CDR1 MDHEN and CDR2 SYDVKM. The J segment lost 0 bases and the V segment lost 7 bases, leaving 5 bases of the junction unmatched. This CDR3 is CASISSGSSYNEQFF. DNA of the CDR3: TGTGCCAGCATCTCAAGCGGGAGCTCCTACAATGAGCAGTTCTTC.

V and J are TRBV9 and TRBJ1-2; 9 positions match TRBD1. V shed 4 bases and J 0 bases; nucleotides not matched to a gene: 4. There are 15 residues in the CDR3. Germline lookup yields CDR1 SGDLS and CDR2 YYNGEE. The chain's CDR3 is CASSNRDRANYGYTF. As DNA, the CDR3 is TGTGCCAGCAGCAACCGGGACAGGGCTAACTATGGCTACACCTTC.

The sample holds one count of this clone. CDR3 bases: TGTGCCAGCGCTGGGACTAGCGGGGGTCTCGGCGGGGAGCTGTTTTTT. Translated: CASAGTSGGLGGELFF. The rearrangement joins TRBV2 to TRBJ2-2; 14 bases are a match to TRBD2. The CDR3 extends over 16 amino acids. Trimming cost V 8 bases and J 7 bases; bases outside gene matches: 9. Germline V CDR1 and CDR2: SNHLY, FYNNEI.

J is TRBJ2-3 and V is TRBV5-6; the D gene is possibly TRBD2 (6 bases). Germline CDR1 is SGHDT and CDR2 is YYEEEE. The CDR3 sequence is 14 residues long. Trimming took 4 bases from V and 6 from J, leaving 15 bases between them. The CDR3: CASSLRASDDTQYF. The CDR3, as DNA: TGTGCCAGCAGCCTCCGGGCTAGCGACGATACGCAGTATTTT.

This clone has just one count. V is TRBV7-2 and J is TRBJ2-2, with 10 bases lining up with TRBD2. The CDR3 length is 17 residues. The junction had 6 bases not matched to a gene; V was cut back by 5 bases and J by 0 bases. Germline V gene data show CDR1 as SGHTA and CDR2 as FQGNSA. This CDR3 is CASSIIAGGANTGELFF. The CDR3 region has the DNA TGTGCCAGCAGCATCATAGCGGGAGGCGCGAACACCGGGGAGCTGTTTTTT.

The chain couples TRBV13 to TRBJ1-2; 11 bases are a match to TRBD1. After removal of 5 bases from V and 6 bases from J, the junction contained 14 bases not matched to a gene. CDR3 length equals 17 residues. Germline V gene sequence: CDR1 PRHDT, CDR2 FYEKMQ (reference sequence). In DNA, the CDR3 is TGTGCCAGCAGCCGTAGACGTGAGGACAGGGGGCCGGATGGCTACACCTTC. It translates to CASSRRREDRGPDGYTF.

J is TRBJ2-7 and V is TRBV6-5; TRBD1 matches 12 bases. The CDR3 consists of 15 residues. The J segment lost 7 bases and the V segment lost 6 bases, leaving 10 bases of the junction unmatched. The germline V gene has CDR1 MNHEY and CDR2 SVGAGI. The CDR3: CASSVSGQGAMEQYF. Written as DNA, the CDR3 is TGTGCCAGCAGCGTGTCGGGACAGGGGGCGATGGAGCAGTACTTC.

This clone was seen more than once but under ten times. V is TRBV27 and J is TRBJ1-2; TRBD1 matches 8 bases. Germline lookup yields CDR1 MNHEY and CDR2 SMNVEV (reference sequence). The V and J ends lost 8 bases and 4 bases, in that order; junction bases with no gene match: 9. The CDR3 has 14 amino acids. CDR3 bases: TGTGCCAGCGGACGGACAGGGCGGACCTATGGCTACACCTTC. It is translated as CASGRTGRTYGYTF.

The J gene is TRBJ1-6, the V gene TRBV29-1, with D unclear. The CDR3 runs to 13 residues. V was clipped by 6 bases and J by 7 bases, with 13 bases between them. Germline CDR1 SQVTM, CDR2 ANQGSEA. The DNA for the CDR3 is TGCAGCGTCCGGCACAGAATGAATTCACCCCTCCACTTT. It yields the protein CSVRHRMNSPLHF. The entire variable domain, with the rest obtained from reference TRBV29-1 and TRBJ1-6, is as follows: SAVISQKPSRDICQRGTSLTIQCQVDSQVTMMFWYRQQPGQSLTLIATANQGSEATYESGFVIDKFPISRPNLTFSTLTVSNMSPEDSSIYLCSVRHRMNSPLHFGNGTRLTVT.

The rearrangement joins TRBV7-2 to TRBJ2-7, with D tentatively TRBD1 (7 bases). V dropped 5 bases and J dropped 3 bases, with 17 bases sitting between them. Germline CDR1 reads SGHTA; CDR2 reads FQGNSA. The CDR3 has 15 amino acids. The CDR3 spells CASSPEGAKNYEQYF. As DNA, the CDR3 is TGTGCCAGCAGCCCGGAGGGGGCGAAAAACTACGAGCAGTACTTC.

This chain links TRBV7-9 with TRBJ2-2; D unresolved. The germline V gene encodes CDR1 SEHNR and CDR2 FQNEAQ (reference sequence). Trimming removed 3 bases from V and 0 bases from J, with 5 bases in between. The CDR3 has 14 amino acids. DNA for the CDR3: TGTGCCAGCAGCTTTGACACGAACACCGGGGAGCTGTTTTTT. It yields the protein CASSFDTNTGELFF.

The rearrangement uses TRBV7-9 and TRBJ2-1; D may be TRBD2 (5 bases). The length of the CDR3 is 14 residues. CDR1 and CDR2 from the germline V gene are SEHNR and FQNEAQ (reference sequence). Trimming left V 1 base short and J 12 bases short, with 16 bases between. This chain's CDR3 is CASSLDRRFVAQFF. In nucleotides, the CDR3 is TGTGCCAGCAGCTTAGACCGGAGGTTTGTTGCGCAGTTCTTC.

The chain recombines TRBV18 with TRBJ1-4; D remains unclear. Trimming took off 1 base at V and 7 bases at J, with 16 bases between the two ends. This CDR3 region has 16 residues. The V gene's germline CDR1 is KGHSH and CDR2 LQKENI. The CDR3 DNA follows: TGTGCCAGCTCACCACAGTCCGCGGCCAGTTTTGAAAAACTGTTTTTT. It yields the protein CASSPQSAASFEKLFF.

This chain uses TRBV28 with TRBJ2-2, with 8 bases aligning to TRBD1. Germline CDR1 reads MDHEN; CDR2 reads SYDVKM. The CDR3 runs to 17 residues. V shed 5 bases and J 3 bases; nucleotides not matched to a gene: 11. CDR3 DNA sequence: TGTGCCAGCAGTCCTTATGGACAGGGAAGGGACACCGGGGAGCTGTTTTTT. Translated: CASSPYGQGRDTGELFF.

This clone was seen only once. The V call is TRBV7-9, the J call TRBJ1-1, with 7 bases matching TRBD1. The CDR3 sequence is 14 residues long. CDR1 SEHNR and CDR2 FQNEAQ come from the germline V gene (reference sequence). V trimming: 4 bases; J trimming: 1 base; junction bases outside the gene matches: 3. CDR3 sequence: CASSSDRRNTEAFF. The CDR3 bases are TGTGCCAGCAGCTCGGACAGGAGGAACACTGAAGCTTTCTTT. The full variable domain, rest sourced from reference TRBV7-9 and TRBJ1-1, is DTGVSQNPRHKITKRGQNVTFRCDPISEHNRLYWYRQTLGQGPEFLTYFQNEAQLEKSRLLSDRFSAERPKGSFSTLEIQRTEQGDSAMYLCASSSDRRNTEAFFGQGTRLTVV.

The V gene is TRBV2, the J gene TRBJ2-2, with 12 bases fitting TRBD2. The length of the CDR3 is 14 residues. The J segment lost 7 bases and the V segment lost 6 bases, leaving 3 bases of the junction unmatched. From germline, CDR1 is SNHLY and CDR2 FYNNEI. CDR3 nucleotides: TGTGCCAGCAGAGCTAGCGGGGGGGTCGGGGAGCTGTTTTTT. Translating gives CASRASGGVGELFF.

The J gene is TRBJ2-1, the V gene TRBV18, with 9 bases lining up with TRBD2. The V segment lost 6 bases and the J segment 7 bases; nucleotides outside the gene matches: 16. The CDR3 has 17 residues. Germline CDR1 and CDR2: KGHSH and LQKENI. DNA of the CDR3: TGTGCCAGCTCCCCCCGAGCGGGGGGAGGGCTTGGGAATGAGCAGTTCTTC. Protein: CASSPRAGGGLGNEQFF.

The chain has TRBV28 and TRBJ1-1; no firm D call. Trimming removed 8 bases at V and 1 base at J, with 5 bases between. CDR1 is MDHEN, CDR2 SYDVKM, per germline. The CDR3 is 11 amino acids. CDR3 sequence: CASWANTEAFF. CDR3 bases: TGTGCCAGCTGGGCGAACACTGAAGCTTTCTTT.

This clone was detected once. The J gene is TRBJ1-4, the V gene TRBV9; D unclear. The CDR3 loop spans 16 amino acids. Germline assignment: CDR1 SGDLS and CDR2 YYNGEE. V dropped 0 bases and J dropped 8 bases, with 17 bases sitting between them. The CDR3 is CASSVGVVPGREKLFF. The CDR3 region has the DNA TGTGCCAGCAGCGTAGGAGTGGTCCCGGGGAGGGAAAAACTGTTTTTT.

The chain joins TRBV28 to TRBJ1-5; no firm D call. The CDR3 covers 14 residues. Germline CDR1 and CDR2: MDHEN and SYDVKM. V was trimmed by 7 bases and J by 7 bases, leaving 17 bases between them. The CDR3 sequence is CASTVDGVSQPQHF. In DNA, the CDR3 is TGTGCCAGCACTGTGGACGGGGTAAGCCAGCCCCAGCATTTT.